The clone carrying this T cell receptor (beta chain) was observed a handful of times. Antigen unknown. These data are taken from a study of radiotherapy plus CTLA-4 blockade in lung cancer. Study outcomes and limitations: Peripheral blood showed expansion of tumor-derived TCR clones after radiotherapy and ipilimumab.

Produced via immunoSEQ multiplex PCR; TCRdb's table is partial and in-frame only. The sample records 62,000 or so clones, 70% to 80% being singletons. Trimming shortened V by 3 bases and J by 2 bases, and 20 bases separated the two germline ends. Germline CDR1 GTSNPN, CDR2 SVGIG (reference sequence). The CDR3 is 16 amino acids. The chain joins TRBV30 to TRBJ2-7; TRBD2 is a possible D gene (5 bases). This clonotype was sampled from a human donor with non-small cell lung cancer who had a complete response to radiotherapy plus ipilimumab. The sequences come from peripheral blood, collected from a patient treated with radiotherapy plus ipilimumab. CDR3 bases: TGTGCCTGGAGCCCGGGATCTCTGCGGCTAACCTACGAGCAGTACTTC. This codes for CAWSPGSLRLTYEQYF. The entire variable domain, with the rest obtained from reference TRBV30 and TRBJ2-7, is as follows: SQTIHQWPATLVQPVGSPLSLECTVEGTSNPNLYWYRQAAGRGLQLLFYSVGIGQISSEVPQNLSASRPQDRQFILSSKKLLLSDSGFYLCAWSPGSLRLTYEQYFGPGTRLTVT.